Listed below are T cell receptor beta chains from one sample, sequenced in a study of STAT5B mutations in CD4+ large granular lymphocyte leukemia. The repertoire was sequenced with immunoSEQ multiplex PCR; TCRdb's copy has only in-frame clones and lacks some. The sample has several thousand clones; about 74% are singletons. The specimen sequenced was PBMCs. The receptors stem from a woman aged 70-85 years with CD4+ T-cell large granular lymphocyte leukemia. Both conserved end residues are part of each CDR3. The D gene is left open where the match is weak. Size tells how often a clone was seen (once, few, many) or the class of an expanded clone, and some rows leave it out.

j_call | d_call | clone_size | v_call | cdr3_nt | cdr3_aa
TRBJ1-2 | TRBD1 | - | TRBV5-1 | TGCGCCAGTGGGACAGGGAGTACTAACTATGGCTACACCTTC | CASGTGSTNYGYTF
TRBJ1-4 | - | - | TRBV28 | TGTGCCAGCAGCCTGCCTACAGGAGAAAAACTGTTTTTT | CASSLPTGEKLFF
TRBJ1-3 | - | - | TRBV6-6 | TGTGCCAGCAGTTACTCGGACAGCGGAAACACCATATATTTT | CASSYSDSGNTIYF
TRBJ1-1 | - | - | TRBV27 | TGTGCCAGTACTTCCGCCGGGACGGCAAACACTGAAGCTTTCTTT | CASTSAGTANTEAFF
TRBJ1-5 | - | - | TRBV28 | TGTGCCAGCAGTCAGGGTCCGCTCATATATAGCAATCAGCCCCAGCATTTT | CASSQGPLIYSNQPQHF
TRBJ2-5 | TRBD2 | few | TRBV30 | TGTGCCTGGAGTCGGCGGGAGAGGGAGACCCAGTACTTC | CAWSRRERETQYF
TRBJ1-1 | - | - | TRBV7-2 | TGTGCCAGCAGCTTAAGCTATCTGAACACTGAAGCTTTCTTT | CASSLSYLNTEAFF
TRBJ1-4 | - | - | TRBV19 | TGTGCCAGTAGTATACAGACAACTAATGAAAAACTGTTTTTT | CASSIQTTNEKLFF
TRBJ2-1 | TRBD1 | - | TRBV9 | TGTGCCAGCAGCGTAGGGACAGGGCAATACAATGAGCAGTTCTTC | CASSVGTGQYNEQFF
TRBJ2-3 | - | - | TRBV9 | TGTGCCAGCAGCGTCCAAGGGGGGGTCACAGATACGCAGTATTTT | CASSVQGGVTDTQYF
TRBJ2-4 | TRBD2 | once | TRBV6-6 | TGTGCCAGCAGTTCCCCGACTAGCTTCCTGGGTAGCATTCAGTACTTC | CASSSPTSFLGSIQYF